This entry lists 18 T cell receptor beta chains sequenced from one sample in a study of blood T cell repertoires in COVID-19. Assay: immunoSEQ multiplex PCR; the TCRdb copy retains only in-frame clones and omits some. The data contain roughly 430,000 clones, 88% of them singletons. Material for sequencing was PBMCs or T cells enriched from blood (not recorded which). The receptors originated from a woman aged 40 to 55 with acute COVID-19.

The chain employs TRBV30 and TRBJ1-3, with 9 bases lining up with TRBD1. CDR1 is GTSNPN, CDR2 SVGIG, per germline (reference sequence). The V and J ends lost 5 bases and 1 base, in that order; junction bases with no gene match: 6. CDR3 length: 15 amino acids. CDR3 sequence: CAWDPGTGSGNTIYF. The CDR3 DNA is TGTGCCTGGGACCCCGGGACAGGGTCTGGAAACACCATATATTTT.

The count of this clone is one. This chain links TRBV29-1 with TRBJ2-2; TRBD1 matches 8 bases. Germline CDR1 SQVTM, CDR2 ANQGSEA. Trimming removed 1 base from V and 0 bases from J; junction bases left unmatched: 1. The CDR3 sequence is 15 residues long. The CDR3 nucleotides are TGCAGCGTTGAAGGACAGGGGACGAACACCGGGGAGCTGTTTTTT. As protein: CSVEGQGTNTGELFF.

The chain recombines TRBV7-8 with TRBJ2-1, with TRBD2 matching 7 bases. Germline V gene sequence: CDR1 SGHVS, CDR2 FQNEAQ. This CDR3 spans 16 amino acids. V was clipped by 4 bases and J by 5 bases; unmatched bases: 11. For the CDR3, the DNA is TGTGCCAGCAGCTCGCACCCTAGCGGAGTTCACAATGAGCAGTTCTTC. It translates to CASSSHPSGVHNEQFF.

The chain combines TRBV6-4 with TRBJ2-5, with D possibly matching TRBD1 (6 bases). Between the trimmed V and J ends, which lost 2 bases and 3 bases, there was a span of 22 bases. Germline V CDR1 and CDR2: MRHNA, SNTAGT. The CDR3 spans 18 residues. CDR3 nucleotide sequence: TGTGCCAGCAGTGACCCCTGTCCCGGGACATTTTTGGAAGAGACCCAGTACTTC. The encoded protein is CASSDPCPGTFLEETQYF.

This clone came up once. The chain combines TRBV5-6 with TRBJ2-7, with 9 bases matching TRBD1. The length of the CDR3 is 14 residues. V trimming: 6 bases; J trimming: 4 bases; junction bases outside the gene matches: 8. Germline CDR1 and CDR2: SGHDT and YYEEEE. CDR3 bases: TGTGCCAGCAAGCCGGGACAGGGTTTTTACGAGCAGTACTTC. Residues: CASKPGQGFYEQYF. Combining the CDR3 with reference TRBV5-6 and TRBJ2-7 gives the whole variable domain DAGVTQSPTHLIKTRGQQVTLRCSPKSGHDTVSWYQQALGQGPQFIFQYYEEEERQRGNFPDRFSGHQFPNYSSELNVNALLLGDSALYLCASKPGQGFYEQYFGPGTRLTVT.

This clone was detected only a few times. V and J are TRBV5-1 and TRBJ1-1, with 7 bases identical to TRBD1. This CDR3 contains 16 residues. In germline, CDR1 is SGHRS, CDR2 YFSETQ. Trimming cost V 4 bases and J 1 base; bases outside gene matches: 10. The CDR3 reads CASSQLPGQWNTEAFF. In DNA form, the CDR3 reads TGCGCCAGCAGCCAACTCCCGGGACAGTGGAACACTGAAGCTTTCTTT.

The table lists this clone with a count of one. The J gene is TRBJ2-7, the V gene TRBV27; D possibly corresponds to TRBD1 (6 bases). This CDR3 spans 14 amino acids. Deletions cut 3 bases from V and 3 bases from J, with 12 bases between. Germline V gene lookup returns CDR1 MNHEY and CDR2 SMNVEV (reference sequence). The CDR3 is CASSFSQGSYEQYF. The CDR3 nucleotides are TGTGCCAGCAGTTTTTCGCAGGGGAGCTACGAGCAGTACTTC.

This chain joins TRBV2 and TRBJ1-2, with 8 bases identical to TRBD1. The CDR3 extends over 18 amino acids. J lost 2 bases, V lost 5 bases, and 16 bases had no gene match. The germline gives CDR1 SNHLY, CDR2 FYNNEI. The CDR3 DNA follows: TGTGCCAGCAGTTCCACAGGGGGTACTACCTCCTCAAACTATGGCTACACCTTC. It codes for CASSSTGGTTSSNYGYTF.

The rearrangement joins TRBV4-1 to TRBJ1-5, with no clear D. The germline gives CDR1 MGHRA, CDR2 YSYEKL. The germline V and J ends were trimmed by 1 base and 5 bases, with 18 bases remaining between them. The CDR3 consists of 17 residues. The CDR3 reads CASSQVLSGNRHQPQHF. The CDR3 coding sequence is TGCGCCAGCAGCCAAGTCTTGTCGGGTAATAGGCATCAGCCCCAGCATTTT.

This clone was detected once. The rearrangement uses TRBV14 and TRBJ2-2; D unclear. From germline, CDR1 is SGHDN and CDR2 FVKESK. This CDR3 has 14 residues. V lost 0 bases, J lost 7 bases, and 9 bases lay in between. CDR3 region: CASSQERWNGELFF. CDR3 nucleotides: TGTGCCAGCAGCCAAGAGAGGTGGAACGGGGAGCTGTTTTTT. Together with reference TRBV14 and TRBJ2-2, the CDR3 gives the full variable domain: EAGVTQFPSHSVIEKGQTVTLRCDPISGHDNLYWYRRVMGKEIKFLLHFVKESKQDESGMPNNRFLAERTGGTYSTLKVQPAELEDSGVYFCASSQERWNGELFFGEGSRLTVL.

This clone appeared a few times. V gene TRBV30 combines with J gene TRBJ1-6; 7 bases are shared with TRBD1. V trimming: 1 base; J trimming: 5 bases; junction bases outside the gene matches: 2. CDR3 length: 14 amino acids. Germline CDR1 is GTSNPN and CDR2 is SVGIG (reference sequence). Here the CDR3 DNA reads TGTGCCTGGAGTGCCGGGACAGATAATTCACCCCTCCACTTT. Protein sequence: CAWSAGTDNSPLHF. The full variable domain, with the rest looked up from reference TRBV30 and TRBJ1-6, is SQTIHQWPATLVQPVGSPLSLECTVEGTSNPNLYWYRQAAGRGLQLLFYSVGIGQISSEVPQNLSASRPQDRQFILSSKKLLLSDSGFYLCAWSAGTDNSPLHFGNGTRLTVT.

The genes are TRBV7-2 and TRBJ1-4; 7 nucleotides line up with TRBD1. There are 14 residues in the CDR3. The germline V gene encodes CDR1 SGHTA and CDR2 FQGNSA. V dropped 4 bases and J dropped 5; count of bases not matched to a gene: 4. In nucleotides, the CDR3 is TGTGCCAGCAGCTCGGGACAGTACAATGAAAAACTGTTTTTT. As protein: CASSSGQYNEKLFF. The full variable domain, with the rest looked up from reference TRBV7-2 and TRBJ1-4, is GAGVSQSPSNKVTEKGKDVELRCDPISGHTALYWYRQSLGQGLEFLIYFQGNSAPDKSGLPSDRFSAERTGGSVSTLTIQRTQQEDSAVYLCASSSGQYNEKLFFGSGTQLSVL.

The chain links TRBV29-1 to TRBJ1-5; D gene ambiguous. Trimming cost V 4 bases and J 3 bases, with 10 bases left between them. Germline-derived CDR1 and CDR2 are SQVTM and ANQGSEA. CDR3 size: 13 residues. CDR3: CSVGGATNQPQHF. As DNA, the CDR3 is TGCAGCGTTGGAGGTGCCACCAATCAGCCCCAGCATTTT.

The V gene is TRBV7-9, the J gene TRBJ2-1, with D maybe TRBD2 (5 bases). Trimming took 1 base from V and 0 from J, leaving 10 bases between them. From germline, CDR1 is SEHNR and CDR2 FQNEAQ (reference sequence). This CDR3 contains 16 residues. Written as DNA, the CDR3 is TGTGCCAGCAGCTTAGGGCCGGGAAGCTCCTACAATGAGCAGTTCTTC. It codes for CASSLGPGSSYNEQFF.

The chain is built from TRBV2 and TRBJ2-7; 7 bases align to TRBD2. J was trimmed by 6 bases and V by 6 bases; bases with no gene match: 8. This CDR3 contains 13 residues. From germline, CDR1 is SNHLY and CDR2 FYNNEI. CDR3 sequence reads: CASRRDYPPEQYF. In DNA form, the CDR3 reads TGTGCCAGCAGAAGGGACTATCCCCCCGAGCAGTACTTC.

Here the CDR3 DNA reads TGTGCCAGCAGCTTGGCTGGGGGGGCGGATGGCTACACCTTC. Amino acid sequence: CASSLAGGADGYTF. The chain uses TRBV5-6 and TRBJ1-2; possibly TRBD1 for D (6 bases). The CDR3 runs 14 residues. The germline CDR1 and CDR2 sequences are SGHDT and YYEEEE. Trimming removed 0 bases at V and 6 bases at J, with 12 bases between.

V gene TRBV19 combines with J gene TRBJ1-1, with D perhaps TRBD1 (6 bases). Trimming removed 6 bases from V and 4 bases from J, with 15 bases in between. CDR1 is LNHDA, CDR2 SQIVND, per germline (reference sequence). The CDR3 sequence is 14 residues long. CDR3 DNA sequence: TGTGCCAGTAGCACAGGGTACAGTGTCACTGAAGCTTTCTTT. Amino acid sequence: CASSTGYSVTEAFF.

This chain links TRBV19 with TRBJ2-3; TRBD2 matches 8 bases. J was trimmed by 4 bases and V by 4 bases; bases with no gene match: 13. The CDR3 sequence is 17 residues long. In germline, CDR1 is LNHDA, CDR2 SQIVND (reference sequence). The CDR3, as DNA: TGTGCCAGTAGTACTCCCCGGGGGGGTCCCCTCCCAGATACGCAGTATTTT. It encodes CASSTPRGGPLPDTQYF.